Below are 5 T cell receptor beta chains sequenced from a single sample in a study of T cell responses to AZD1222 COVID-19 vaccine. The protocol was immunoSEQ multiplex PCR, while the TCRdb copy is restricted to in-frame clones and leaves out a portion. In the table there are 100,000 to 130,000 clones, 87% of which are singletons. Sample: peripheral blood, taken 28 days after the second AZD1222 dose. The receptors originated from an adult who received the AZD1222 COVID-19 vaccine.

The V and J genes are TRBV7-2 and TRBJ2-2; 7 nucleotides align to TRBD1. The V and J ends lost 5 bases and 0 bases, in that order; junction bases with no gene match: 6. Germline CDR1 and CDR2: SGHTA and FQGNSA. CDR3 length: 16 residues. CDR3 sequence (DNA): TGTGCCAGCAGCCCTAGGGGGCCCGCGAACACCGGGGAGCTGTTTTTT. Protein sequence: CASSPRGPANTGELFF.

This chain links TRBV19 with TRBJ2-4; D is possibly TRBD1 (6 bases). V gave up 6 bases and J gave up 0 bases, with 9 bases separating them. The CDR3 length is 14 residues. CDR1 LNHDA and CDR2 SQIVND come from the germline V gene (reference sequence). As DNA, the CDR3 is TGTGCCAGTAGGGACAGCCTAGCCAAAAACATTCAGTACTTC. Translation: CASRDSLAKNIQYF.

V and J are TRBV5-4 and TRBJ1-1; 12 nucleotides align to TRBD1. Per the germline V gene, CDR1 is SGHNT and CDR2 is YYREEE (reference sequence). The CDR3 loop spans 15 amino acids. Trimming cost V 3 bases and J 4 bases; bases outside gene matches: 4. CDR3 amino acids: CASSWGTGGGTEAFF. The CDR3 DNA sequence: TGTGCCAGCAGCTGGGGGACAGGGGGCGGCACTGAAGCTTTCTTT. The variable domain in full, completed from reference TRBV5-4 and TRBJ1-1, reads ETGVTQSPTHLIKTRGQQVTLRCSSQSGHNTVSWYQQALGQGPQFIFQYYREEENGRGNFPPRFSGLQFPNYSSELNVNALELDDSALYLCASSWGTGGGTEAFFGQGTRLTVV.

The CDR3 DNA sequence: TGTGCCTCCAAGGGGTCTGGGTTAGATACGCAGTATTTT. Translation gives CASKGSGLDTQYF. The V call is TRBV7-8, the J call TRBJ2-3; possible D gene TRBD1, 5 bases. Germline V gives CDR1 SGHVS, CDR2 FQNEAQ. This CDR3 comprises 13 residues. V lost 11 bases to trimming and J lost 5 bases, with 17 bases between them.

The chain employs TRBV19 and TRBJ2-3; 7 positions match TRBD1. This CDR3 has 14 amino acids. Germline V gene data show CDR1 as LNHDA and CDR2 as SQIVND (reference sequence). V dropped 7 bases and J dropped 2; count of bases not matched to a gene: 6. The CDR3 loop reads CASTLTGNTDTQYF. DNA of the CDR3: TGTGCCAGTACTTTGACAGGGAACACAGATACGCAGTATTTT.